The sequence of this T cell receptor beta chain was determined in a study of blood T cells in healthy people across ages. Overall study: T cells yielded about one barcoded beta molecule per two cells through template switching.

Each individual donor underwent a draw of approximately 9.6 milliliters of peripheral blood. PBMCs were isolated at a quantity of at least 7 million per sample. V lost 0 bases and J 2 bases, leaving 14 bases between the germline ends. The germline gives CDR1 MNHEY, CDR2 SVGAGI. There are 17 residues in the CDR3. About this clonotype: The conserved phenylalanine or tryptophan normally closing the CDR3 is absent here, so this likely arose from a read error.

Next came a second PCR, run for about 7 to 11 cycles, which used a sample-barcoded 5' primer along with a J-beta primer mix. TCRdb reanalysed the 5' RACE reads using MiXCR and keeps one entry per CDR3 protein. The top ten clones hold about 22% of a sample with fewer than 700,000 distinct CDR3 sequences, around 50% of them seen once. This sequence was found in an older man in good health. Sequenced input: blood. The chain combines TRBV6-5 with TRBJ2-1; the D call may be TRBD1 or TRBD2 (5 bases each). The CDR3: CASSYSGAGTTYNEQFL. CDR3 coding DNA: TGTGCCAGCAGTTACTCGGGAGCAGGGACCACCTACAATGAGCAGTTCTTG.